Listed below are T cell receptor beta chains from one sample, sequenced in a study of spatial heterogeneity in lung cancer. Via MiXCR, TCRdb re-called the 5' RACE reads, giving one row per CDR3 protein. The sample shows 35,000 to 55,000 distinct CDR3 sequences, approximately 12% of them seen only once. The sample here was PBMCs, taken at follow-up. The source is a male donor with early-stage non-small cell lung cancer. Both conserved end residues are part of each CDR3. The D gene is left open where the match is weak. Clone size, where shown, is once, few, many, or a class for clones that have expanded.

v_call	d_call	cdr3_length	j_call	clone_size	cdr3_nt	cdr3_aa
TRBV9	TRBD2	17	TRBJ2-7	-	TGTGCCAGCAGGGAGGGCCCACCCCTAGCGGGAACCTACGAGCAGTACTTC	CASREGPPLAGTYEQYF
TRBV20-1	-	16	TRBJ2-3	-	TGCAGTGCTAGAGGGCCCCGGGCAGGGGTCACAGATACGCAGTATTTT	CSARGPRAGVTDTQYF
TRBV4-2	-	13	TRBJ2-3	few	TGTGCCAGCAGCGATGAGCGGGCAGATACGCAGTATTTT	CASSDERADTQYF
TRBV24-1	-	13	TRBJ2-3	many	TGTGCCACCTCCCACCGGAGGGCGGATACGCAGTATTTT	CATSHRRADTQYF
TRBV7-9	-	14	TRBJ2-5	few	TGTGCCAGCAGCTTACGGGCCGCTCAAGAGACCCAGTACTTC	CASSLRAAQETQYF
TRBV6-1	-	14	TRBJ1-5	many	TGTGCCAGCAGTGCAATTGACACGGCTAGGGCCCAGCATTTT	CASSAIDTARAQHF
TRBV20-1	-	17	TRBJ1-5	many	TGCAGTGCTGCCCCGGCCAGGGTCGTTTATGGGGATCAGCCCCAGCATTTT	CSAAPARVVYGDQPQHF
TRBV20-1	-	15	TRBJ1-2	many	TGCAGTGCGGGGCAGGGGCCGCTTACTAACTATGGCTACACCTTC	CSAGQGPLTNYGYTF
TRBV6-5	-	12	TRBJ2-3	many	TGTGCCAGCAAAGATGTAGGAAGGACGCAGTATTTT	CASKDVGRTQYF
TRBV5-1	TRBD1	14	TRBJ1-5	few	TGCGCCAGCAGCACGGGACAGGGCAATCAGCCCCAGCATTTT	CASSTGQGNQPQHF
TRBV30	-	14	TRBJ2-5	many	TGTGCCTGGAGTGGTGCCGAATCCCAAGAGACCCAGTACTTC	CAWSGAESQETQYF
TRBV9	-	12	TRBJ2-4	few	TGTGCCAGCAGCGTAGACGGAAACATTCAGTACTTC	CASSVDGNIQYF